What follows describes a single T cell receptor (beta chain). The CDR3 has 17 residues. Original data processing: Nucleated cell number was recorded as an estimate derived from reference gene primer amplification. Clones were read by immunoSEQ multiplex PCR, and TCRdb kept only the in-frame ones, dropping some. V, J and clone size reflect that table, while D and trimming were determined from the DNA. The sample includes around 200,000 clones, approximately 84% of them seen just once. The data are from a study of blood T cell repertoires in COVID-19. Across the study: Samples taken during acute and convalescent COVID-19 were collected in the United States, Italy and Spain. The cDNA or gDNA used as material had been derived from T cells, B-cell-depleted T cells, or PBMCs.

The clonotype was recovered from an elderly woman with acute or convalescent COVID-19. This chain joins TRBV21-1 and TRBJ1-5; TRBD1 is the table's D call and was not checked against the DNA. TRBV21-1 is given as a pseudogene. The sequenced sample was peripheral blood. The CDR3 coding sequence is TGTGCCAGCAACCAAGGGGTTTGGGACACCGGCAATCAGCCCCAGCATTTT. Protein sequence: CASNQGVWDTGNQPQHF.